Following are 5 T cell receptor beta chains from one sample sequenced in a study of blood T cell repertoires in COVID-19 (dated by TCRdb to 2020 to 2022). The library was prepared using the immunoSEQ multiplex PCR assay. The clones in this table, taken by TCRdb from immuneACCESS, are in-frame only. Not every clone is retained; where verified, under half of the shortfall comes from an unresolved V gene, and the cause of the rest is unknown. The sample has almost 250,000 clones on record, roughly 86% of them singletons. Approximately 5.5% of the sample goes to the ten largest clones. Sequencing input: peripheral blood. These receptors were obtained from a woman aged 80 or older with COVID-19, enrolled during active disease.

V usage is TRBV7-8 and J usage is TRBJ1-5, with TRBD1 matching 8 bases. The CDR3 is 16 residues long. The J segment lost 7 bases and the V segment lost 3 bases, leaving 11 bases of the junction unmatched. Germline CDR1 is SGHVS and CDR2 is FQNEAQ. CDR3 protein: CASSFNPDRAVQPQHF. For the CDR3, the DNA is TGTGCCAGCAGCTTCAATCCGGACAGGGCAGTCCAGCCCCAGCATTTT.

The chain links TRBV7-2 to TRBJ1-6, with D tentatively TRBD1 (6 bases). Germline V gene sequence: CDR1 SGHTA, CDR2 FQGNSA. Trimming shortened V by 4 bases and J by 7 bases, and 14 bases separated the two germline ends. The CDR3 runs 15 residues. CDR3 loop: CASSSSGVVNSPLHF. The CDR3, as DNA: TGTGCCAGCAGCTCGTCAGGGGTGGTCAATTCACCCCTCCACTTT.

The chain is built from TRBV23-1 and TRBJ2-3; TRBD2 is a possible D gene (5 bases). TRBV23-1 is placed among ORFs of uncertain function. This CDR3 spans 14 amino acids. V was clipped by 8 bases and J by 5 bases, with 17 bases between them. CDR3 coding DNA: TGCGCCAGCCCCCACGGGCTAGCTAGAGATACGCAGTATTTT. Encoded protein: CASPHGLARDTQYF.

The chain combines TRBV3-1 (or the pseudogene TRBV3-2) with TRBJ1-1, with D tentatively TRBD1 (6 bases). The CDR3 spans 16 residues. Deletions cut 2 bases from V and 6 bases from J, with 19 bases between. Germline-derived CDR1 and CDR2 are LGHDT and YNNKEL (reference sequence). CDR3 protein: CASSQITGTILAEAFF. The CDR3, as DNA: TGTGCCAGCAGCCAAATTACCGGGACAATCCTCGCTGAAGCTTTCTTT.

The rearrangement joins TRBV29-1 to TRBJ1-5, with D maybe TRBD1 (5 bases). The CDR3 length is 13 residues. CDR1 is SQVTM and CDR2 is ANQGSEA in the germline V gene. The V end lost 5 bases, the J end lost 4 bases, and 12 bases lay between the germline ends. The CDR3 DNA reads as TGCAGCGTTAGGGGCAGCCCTAATCAGCCCCAGCATTTT. Its protein is CSVRGSPNQPQHF.